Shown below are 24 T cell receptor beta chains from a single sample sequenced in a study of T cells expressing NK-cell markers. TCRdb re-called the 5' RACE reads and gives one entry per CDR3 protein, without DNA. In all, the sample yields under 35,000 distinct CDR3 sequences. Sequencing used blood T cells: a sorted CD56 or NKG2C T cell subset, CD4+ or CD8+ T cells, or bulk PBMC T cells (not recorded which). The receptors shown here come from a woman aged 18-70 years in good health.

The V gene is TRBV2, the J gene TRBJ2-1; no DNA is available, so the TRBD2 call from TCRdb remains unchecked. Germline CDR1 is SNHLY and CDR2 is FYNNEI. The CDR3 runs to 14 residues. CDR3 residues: CASILAGRNNEQFF.

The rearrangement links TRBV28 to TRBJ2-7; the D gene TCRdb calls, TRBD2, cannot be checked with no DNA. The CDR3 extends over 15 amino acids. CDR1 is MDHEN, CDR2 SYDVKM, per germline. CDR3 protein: CASSLFSSGRAEQYF.

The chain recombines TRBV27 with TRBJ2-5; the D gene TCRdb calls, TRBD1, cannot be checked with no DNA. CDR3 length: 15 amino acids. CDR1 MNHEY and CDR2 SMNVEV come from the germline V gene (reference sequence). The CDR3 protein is CASSFFPGGQETQYF.

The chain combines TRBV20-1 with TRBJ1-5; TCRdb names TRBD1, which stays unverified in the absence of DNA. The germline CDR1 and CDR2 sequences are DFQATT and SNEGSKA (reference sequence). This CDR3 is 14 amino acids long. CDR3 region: CSAGDRGSNQPQHF.

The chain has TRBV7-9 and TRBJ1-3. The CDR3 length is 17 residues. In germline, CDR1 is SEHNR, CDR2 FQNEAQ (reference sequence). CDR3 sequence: CASSLQMVGPGGNTIYF.

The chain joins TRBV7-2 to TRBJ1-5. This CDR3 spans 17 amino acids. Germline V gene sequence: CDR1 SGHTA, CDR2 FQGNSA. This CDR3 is CASSLSGKEGSNQPQHF.

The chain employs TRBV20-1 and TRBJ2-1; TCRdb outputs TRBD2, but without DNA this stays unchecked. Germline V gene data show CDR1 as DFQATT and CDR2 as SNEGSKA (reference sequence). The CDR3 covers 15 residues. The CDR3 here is CSARSGTSGVEEQFF.

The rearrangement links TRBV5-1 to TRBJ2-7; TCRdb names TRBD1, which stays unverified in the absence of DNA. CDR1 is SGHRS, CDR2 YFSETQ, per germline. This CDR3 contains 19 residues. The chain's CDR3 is CASSLRGGINPGLSYEQYF.

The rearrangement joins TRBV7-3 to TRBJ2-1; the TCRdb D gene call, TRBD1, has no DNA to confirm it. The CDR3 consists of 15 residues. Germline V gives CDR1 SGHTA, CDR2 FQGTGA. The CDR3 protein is CASSPQGTGDNEQFF.

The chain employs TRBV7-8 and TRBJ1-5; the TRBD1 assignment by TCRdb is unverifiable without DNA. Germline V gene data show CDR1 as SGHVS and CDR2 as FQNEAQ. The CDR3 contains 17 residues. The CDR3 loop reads CASSLYGQGWSNQPQHF.

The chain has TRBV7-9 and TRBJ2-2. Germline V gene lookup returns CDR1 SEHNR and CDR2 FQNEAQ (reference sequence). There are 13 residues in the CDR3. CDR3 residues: CASSFGSTGELFF.

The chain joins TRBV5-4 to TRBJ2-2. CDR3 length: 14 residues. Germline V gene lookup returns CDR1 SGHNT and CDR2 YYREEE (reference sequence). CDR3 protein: CASSLGRGTGELFF.

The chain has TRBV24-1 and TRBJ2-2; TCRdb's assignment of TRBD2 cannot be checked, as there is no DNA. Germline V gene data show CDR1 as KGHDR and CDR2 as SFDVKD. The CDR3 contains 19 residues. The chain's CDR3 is CATSDIGTSGISNTGELFF.

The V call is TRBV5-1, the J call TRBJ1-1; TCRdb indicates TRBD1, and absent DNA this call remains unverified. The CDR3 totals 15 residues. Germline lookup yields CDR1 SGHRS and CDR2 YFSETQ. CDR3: CASSLSVGLNTEAFF.

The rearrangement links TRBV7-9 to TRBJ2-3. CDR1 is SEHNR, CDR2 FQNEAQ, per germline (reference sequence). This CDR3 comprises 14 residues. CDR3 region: CASRHRTVTDTQYF.

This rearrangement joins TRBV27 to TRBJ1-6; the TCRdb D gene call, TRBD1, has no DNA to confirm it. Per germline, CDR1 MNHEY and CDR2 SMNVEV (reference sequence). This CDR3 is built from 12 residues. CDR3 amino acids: CASGQYRSPLHF.

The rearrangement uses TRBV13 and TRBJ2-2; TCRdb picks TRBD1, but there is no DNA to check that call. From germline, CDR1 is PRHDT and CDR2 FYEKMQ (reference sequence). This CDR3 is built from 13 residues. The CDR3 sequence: CASSPRGDGELFF.

The CDR3 region is CASSFWSYSGTSGGATDTQYF. The rearrangement uses TRBV28 and TRBJ2-3; TCRdb calls TRBD2, which cannot be checked without DNA. Germline CDR1 reads MDHEN; CDR2 reads SYDVKM. There are 21 residues in the CDR3.

CDR3 region: CASSLGGPVYNSPLHF. The chain links TRBV5-1 to TRBJ1-6; TCRdb designates TRBD1, a call that cannot be tested without DNA. This CDR3 is built from 16 residues. Germline V gives CDR1 SGHRS, CDR2 YFSETQ.

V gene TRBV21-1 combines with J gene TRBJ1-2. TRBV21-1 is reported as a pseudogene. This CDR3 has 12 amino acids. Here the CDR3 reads CASNPGSWGYTF.

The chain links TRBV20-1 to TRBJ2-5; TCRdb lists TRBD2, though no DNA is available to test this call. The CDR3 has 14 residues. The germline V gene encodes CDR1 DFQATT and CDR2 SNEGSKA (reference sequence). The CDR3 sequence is CSATKSGLEETQYF.

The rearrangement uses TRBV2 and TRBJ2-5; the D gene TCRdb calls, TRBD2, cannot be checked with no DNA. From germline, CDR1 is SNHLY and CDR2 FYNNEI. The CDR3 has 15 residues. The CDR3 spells CASSDRRTSGETQYF.

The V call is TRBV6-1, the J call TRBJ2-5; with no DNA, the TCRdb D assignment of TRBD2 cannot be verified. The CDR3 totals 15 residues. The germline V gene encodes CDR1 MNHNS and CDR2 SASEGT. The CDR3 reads CASSDVSGGQETQYF.

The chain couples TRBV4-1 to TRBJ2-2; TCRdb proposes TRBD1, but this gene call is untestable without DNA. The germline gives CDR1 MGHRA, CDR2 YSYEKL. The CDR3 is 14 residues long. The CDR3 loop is CASSPQGAAGELFF.